This TCR delta chain is from a study of gamma-delta T cells after stem cell transplantation. In the case of this clone: The likely explanation is a read error, given a far larger clone one base away. Distinct nucleotide sequences in the sample also encode this CDR3.

TCRdb re-called the RT-PCR reads through CATT. This repertoire shows around 1,300 delta-chain clones, 14% found once; its top ten account for around a quarter. CDR3 size: 19 residues. Germline CDR1 and CDR2: GEAIGNYY and EKD. The chain uses TRDV2 and TRDJ1; 9 nucleotides align to TRDD3. Sequenced input: gamma-delta T cells. The origin of this receptor is a human donor. It is not recorded whose cells these are; they may come from a transplant donor. The CDR3 reads CACDTVLGEHPAEIDKLIF. The CDR3 DNA reads as TGTGCCTGCGACACCGTACTGGGGGAACACCCCGCCGAAATCGATAAACTCATCTTT.